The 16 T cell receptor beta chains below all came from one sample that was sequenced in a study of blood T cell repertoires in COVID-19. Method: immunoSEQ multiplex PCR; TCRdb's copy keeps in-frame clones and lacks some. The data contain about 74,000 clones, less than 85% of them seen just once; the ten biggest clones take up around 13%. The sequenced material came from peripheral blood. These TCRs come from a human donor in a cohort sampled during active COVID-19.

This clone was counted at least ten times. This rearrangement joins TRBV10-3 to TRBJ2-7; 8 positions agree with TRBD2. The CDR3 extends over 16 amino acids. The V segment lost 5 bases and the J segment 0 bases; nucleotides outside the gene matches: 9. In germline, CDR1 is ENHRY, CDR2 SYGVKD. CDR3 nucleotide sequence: TGTGCCATCAGTCCTTTAGCGGGGAGGAGCTCCTACGAGCAGTACTTC. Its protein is CAISPLAGRSSYEQYF.

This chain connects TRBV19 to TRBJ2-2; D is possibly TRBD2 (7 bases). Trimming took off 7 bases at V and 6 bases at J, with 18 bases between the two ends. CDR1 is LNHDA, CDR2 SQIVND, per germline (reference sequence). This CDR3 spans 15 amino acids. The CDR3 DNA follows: TGTGCCAGTACCGAGGGGGGGCGCTGGTCCGGGGAGCTGTTTTTT. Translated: CASTEGGRWSGELFF.

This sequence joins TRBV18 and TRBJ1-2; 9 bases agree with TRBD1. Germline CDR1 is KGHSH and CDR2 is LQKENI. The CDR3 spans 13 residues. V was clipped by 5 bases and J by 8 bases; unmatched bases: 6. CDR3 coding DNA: TGTGCCAGCTCAACCGACAGGGGGAGAGGCTACACCTTC. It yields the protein CASSTDRGRGYTF. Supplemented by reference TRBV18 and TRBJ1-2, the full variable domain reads NAGVMQNPRHLVRRRGQEARLRCSPMKGHSHVYWYRQLPEEGLKFMVYLQKENIIDESGMPKERFSAEFPKEGPSILRIQQVVRGDSAAYFCASSTDRGRGYTFGSGTRLTVV.

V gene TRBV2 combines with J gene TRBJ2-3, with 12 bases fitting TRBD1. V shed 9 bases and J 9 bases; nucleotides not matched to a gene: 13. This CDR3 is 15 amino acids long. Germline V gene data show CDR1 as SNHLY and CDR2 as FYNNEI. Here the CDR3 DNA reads TGTGCCAGTACACGCACGGGACAGGGGGCCTGGACGCAGTATTTT. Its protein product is CASTRTGQGAWTQYF.

CDR3 sequence: CASSMGRYLTGEAFF. CDR3 coding DNA: TGTGCCAGTAGTATGGGGAGGTACCTAACGGGTGAAGCTTTCTTT. The rearrangement joins TRBV19 to TRBJ1-1; no reliable D call. V lost 3 bases, J lost 7 bases, and 18 bases lay in between. This CDR3 is 15 amino acids long. Germline CDR1 and CDR2: LNHDA and SQIVND (reference sequence).

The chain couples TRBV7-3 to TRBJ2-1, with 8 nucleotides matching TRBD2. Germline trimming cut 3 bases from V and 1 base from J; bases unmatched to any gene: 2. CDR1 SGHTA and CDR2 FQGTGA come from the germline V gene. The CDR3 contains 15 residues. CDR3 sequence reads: CASSFGGASYNEQFF. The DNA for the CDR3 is TGTGCCAGCAGCTTCGGGGGGGCTTCCTACAATGAGCAGTTCTTC.

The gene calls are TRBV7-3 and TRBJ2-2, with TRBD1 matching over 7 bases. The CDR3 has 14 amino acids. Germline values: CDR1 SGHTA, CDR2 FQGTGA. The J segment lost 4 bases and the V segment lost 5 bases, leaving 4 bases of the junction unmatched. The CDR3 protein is CASSPRDSTGELFF. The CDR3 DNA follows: TGTGCCAGCAGCCCGAGGGACAGCACCGGGGAGCTGTTTTTT.

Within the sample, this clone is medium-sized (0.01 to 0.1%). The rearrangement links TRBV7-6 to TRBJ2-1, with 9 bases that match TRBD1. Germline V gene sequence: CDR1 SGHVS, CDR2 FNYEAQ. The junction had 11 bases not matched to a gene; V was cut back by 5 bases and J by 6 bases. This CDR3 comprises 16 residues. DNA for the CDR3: TGTGCCAGCAGCCCCTCACAGGGGGCGTTTACCAATGAGCAGTTCTTC. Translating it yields CASSPSQGAFTNEQFF.

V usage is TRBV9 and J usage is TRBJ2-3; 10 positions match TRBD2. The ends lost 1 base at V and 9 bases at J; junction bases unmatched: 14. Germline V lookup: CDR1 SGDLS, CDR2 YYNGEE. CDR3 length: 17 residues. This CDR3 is CASSVYGSGGYIDTQYF. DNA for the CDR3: TGTGCCAGCAGCGTATACGGTAGCGGGGGGTATATAGACACGCAGTATTTT.

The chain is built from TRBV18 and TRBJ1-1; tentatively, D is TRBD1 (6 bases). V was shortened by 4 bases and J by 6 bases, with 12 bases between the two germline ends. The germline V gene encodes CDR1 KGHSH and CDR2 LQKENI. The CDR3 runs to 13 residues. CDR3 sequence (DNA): TGTGCCAGCTCACTGAACAGGGATGCTGAAGCTTTCTTT. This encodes CASSLNRDAEAFF.

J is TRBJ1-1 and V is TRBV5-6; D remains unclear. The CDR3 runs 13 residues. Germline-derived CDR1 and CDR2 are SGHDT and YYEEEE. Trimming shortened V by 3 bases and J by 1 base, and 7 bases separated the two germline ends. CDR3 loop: CASSWTENTEAFF. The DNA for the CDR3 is TGTGCCAGCAGCTGGACTGAGAACACTGAAGCTTTCTTT.

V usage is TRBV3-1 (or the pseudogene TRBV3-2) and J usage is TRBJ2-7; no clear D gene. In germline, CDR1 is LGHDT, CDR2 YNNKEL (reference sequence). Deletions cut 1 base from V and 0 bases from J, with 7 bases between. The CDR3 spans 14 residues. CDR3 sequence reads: CASSQVRHSYEQYF. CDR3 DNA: TGTGCCAGCAGCCAAGTGCGACACTCCTACGAGCAGTACTTC.

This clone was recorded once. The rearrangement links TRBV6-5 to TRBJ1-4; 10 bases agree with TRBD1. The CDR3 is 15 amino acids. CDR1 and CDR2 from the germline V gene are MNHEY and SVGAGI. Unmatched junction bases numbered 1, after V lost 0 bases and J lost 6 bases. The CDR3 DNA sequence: TGTGCCAGCAGTTACTCGGGGACAGGGGATGAAAAACTGTTTTTT. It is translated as CASSYSGTGDEKLFF.

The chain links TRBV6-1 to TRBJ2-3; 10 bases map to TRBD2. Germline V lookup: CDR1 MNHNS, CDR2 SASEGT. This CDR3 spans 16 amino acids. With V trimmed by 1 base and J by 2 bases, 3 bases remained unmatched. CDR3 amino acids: CASSEGTSGATDTQYF. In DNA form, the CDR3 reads TGTGCCAGCAGTGAAGGAACTAGCGGGGCCACAGATACGCAGTATTTT.

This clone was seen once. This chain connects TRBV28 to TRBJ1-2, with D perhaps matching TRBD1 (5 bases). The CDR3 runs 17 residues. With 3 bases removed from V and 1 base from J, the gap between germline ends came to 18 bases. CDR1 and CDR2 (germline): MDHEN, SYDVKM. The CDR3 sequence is CASSLFVGGNYNYGYTF. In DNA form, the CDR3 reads TGTGCCAGCAGTTTGTTTGTCGGGGGGAATTATAACTATGGCTACACCTTC.

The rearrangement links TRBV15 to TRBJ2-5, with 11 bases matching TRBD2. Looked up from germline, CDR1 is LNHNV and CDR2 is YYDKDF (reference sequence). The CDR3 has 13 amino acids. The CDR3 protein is CASGGALQETQYF. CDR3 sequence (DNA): TGTGCTAGCGGGGGGGCTCTCCAAGAGACCCAGTACTTC.